The 12 T cell receptor beta chains below come from one sample, sequenced in a study of T-cell memory formation after mild COVID-19. Each CDR3 protein gets one entry after TCRdb re-called the 5' RACE reads with MiXCR. This sample has roughly 560,000 distinct CDR3 sequences, with over 20% found just once. Input material: PBMCs or a T cell subset sorted from them (not recorded which). These receptors were obtained from an adult woman who had mild COVID-19 (a few samples of this study predate the infection). Cell type and time point are not known.

This clonotype was counted only a few times. The V and J genes are TRBV6-6 and TRBJ2-1; 8 nucleotides align to TRBD1. The V gene end was trimmed by 2 bases and the J gene end by 6 bases; junction bases not matched to a gene: 9. CDR3 length equals 16 residues. Germline V gives CDR1 MNHNY, CDR2 SVGAGI (reference sequence). The CDR3 protein is CASSYTWGQAVNEQFF. CDR3 DNA: TGTGCCAGCAGTTACACTTGGGGACAGGCCGTCAATGAGCAGTTCTTC.

The chain combines TRBV5-5 with TRBJ1-2; D gene unclear. The CDR3 extends over 14 amino acids. Germline-derived CDR1 and CDR2 are SGHKS and YYEKEE (reference sequence). V was clipped by 6 bases and J by 3 bases, with 15 bases between them. The CDR3 region is CASTQDGEDYGYTF. DNA of the CDR3: TGTGCCAGCACCCAGGACGGGGAAGACTATGGCTACACCTTC.

A few counts support this clonotype. The rearrangement links TRBV12-3 or TRBV12-4 to TRBJ2-1; D is perhaps TRBD2 (6 bases). The CDR3 spans 14 residues. Deletions cut 4 bases from V and 7 bases from J, with 14 bases between. CDR3 coding DNA: TGTGCCAGCAGTTACCAAGCGGGTGTAAATGAGCAGTTCTTC. Protein sequence: CASSYQAGVNEQFF.

V is TRBV4-1 and J is TRBJ2-2; D is undetermined. V lost 3 bases and J lost 0, with 11 bases in between. Germline V gene data show CDR1 as MGHRA and CDR2 as YSYEKL. CDR3 length: 16 amino acids. The CDR3 DNA follows: TGCGCCAGCAGCCATGCCGACGGCCCGAACACCGGGGAGCTGTTTTTT. Its protein product is CASSHADGPNTGELFF.

This clonotype was observed at least ten times. CDR3 residues: CASSYPGGTEAFF. DNA for the CDR3: TGTGCCAGCAGTTACCCAGGGGGCACTGAAGCTTTCTTT. The chain has TRBV27 and TRBJ1-1; TRBD1 matches 7 bases. The germline CDR1 and CDR2 sequences are MNHEY and SMNVEV (reference sequence). The CDR3 runs to 13 residues. The V and J ends lost 4 bases and 4 bases, in that order; junction bases with no gene match: 3.

J is TRBJ2-4 and V is TRBV5-1; TRBD2 matches 10 bases. Germline V gives CDR1 SGHRS, CDR2 YFSETQ. The trim removed 2 bases at V and 5 bases at J, leaving 7 bases unmatched. CDR3 length: 16 amino acids. CDR3 loop: CASSFFLGTSENIQYF. CDR3 DNA sequence: TGCGCCAGCAGCTTTTTCCTTGGGACTAGCGAAAACATTCAGTACTTC. Based on the CDR3 plus reference TRBV5-1 and TRBJ2-4, the full variable domain is KAGVTQTPRYLIKTRGQQVTLSCSPISGHRSVSWYQQTPGQGLQFLFEYFSETQRNKGNFPGRFSGRQFSNSRSEMNVSTLELGDSALYLCASSFFLGTSENIQYFGAGTRLSVL.

This clonotype was detected only a few times. The junction shows a germline mismatch at one end, possibly a read error. The chain carries TRBV20-1 and TRBJ2-1; D remains unclear. The CDR3 totals 8 residues. CDR1 and CDR2 (germline): DFQATT, SNEGSKA (reference sequence). Here the CDR3 DNA reads TGCAGTGCTAGAGCAAGTCTCTTC. The encoded protein is CSARASLF.

This chain uses TRBV5-1 with TRBJ2-7; TRBD1 is a possible D gene (5 bases). The CDR3 runs 13 residues. The germline V and J ends were trimmed by 3 bases and 2 bases, with 9 bases remaining between them. CDR1 is SGHRS, CDR2 YFSETQ, per germline. In DNA, the CDR3 is TGCGCCAGCAGCTCGGAAGGGGCCTACGAGCAGTACTTC. Amino acids: CASSSEGAYEQYF.

The genes are TRBV5-4 and TRBJ2-5; 8 positions match TRBD2. The length of the CDR3 is 14 residues. CDR1 is SGHNT and CDR2 is YYREEE in the germline V gene (reference sequence). V was clipped by 4 bases and J by 2 bases; unmatched bases: 4. CDR3 sequence: CASSMGTSQETQYF. CDR3 coding DNA: TGTGCCAGCAGCATGGGGACTAGTCAAGAGACCCAGTACTTC.

The chain couples TRBV30 to TRBJ2-2; D might be TRBD1 (7 bases). The germline V gene has CDR1 GTSNPN and CDR2 SVGIG (reference sequence). Trimming stripped 3 bases from V and 1 base from J, with 15 bases between. The CDR3 is made up of 16 amino acids. The CDR3 DNA follows: TGTGCCTGGAGGGAGGGACAGAGAATGAACACCGGGGAGCTGTTTTTT. Translation: CAWREGQRMNTGELFF.

This clonotype was detected ten times or more. The V gene is TRBV29-1, the J gene TRBJ1-2; D is possibly TRBD1 (5 bases). Germline CDR1 reads SQVTM; CDR2 reads ANQGSEA. V gave up 7 bases and J gave up 2 bases, with 17 bases separating them. The CDR3 has 14 amino acids. The CDR3 protein is CSAPDSLVNYGYTF. CDR3 nucleotides: TGCAGCGCCCCCGACAGCCTAGTAAACTATGGCTACACCTTC. Looking up the rest from reference TRBV29-1 and TRBJ1-2 gives the full variable domain: SAVISQKPSRDICQRGTSLTIQCQVDSQVTMMFWYRQQPGQSLTLIATANQGSEATYESGFVIDKFPISRPNLTFSTLTVSNMSPEDSSIYLCSAPDSLVNYGYTFGSGTRLTVV.

The gene calls are TRBV20-1 and TRBJ2-1, with D tentatively TRBD2 (6 bases). Germline lookup yields CDR1 DFQATT and CDR2 SNEGSKA (reference sequence). Between the trimmed V and J ends, which lost 3 bases and 7 bases, there was a span of 10 bases. This CDR3 is 12 amino acids long. This CDR3 is CSASPSVNEQFF. In DNA form, the CDR3 reads TGCAGTGCTAGCCCTAGCGTGAATGAGCAGTTCTTC.